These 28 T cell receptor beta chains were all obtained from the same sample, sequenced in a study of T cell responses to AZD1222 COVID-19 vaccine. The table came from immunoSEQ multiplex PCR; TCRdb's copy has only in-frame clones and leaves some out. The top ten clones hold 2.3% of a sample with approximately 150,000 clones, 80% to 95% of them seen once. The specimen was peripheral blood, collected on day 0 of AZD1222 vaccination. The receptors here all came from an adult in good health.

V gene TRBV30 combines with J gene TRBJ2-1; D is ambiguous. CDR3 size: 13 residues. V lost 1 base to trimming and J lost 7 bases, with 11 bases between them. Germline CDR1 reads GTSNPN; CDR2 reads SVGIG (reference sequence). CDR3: CAWSAPVGNEQFF. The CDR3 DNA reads TGTGCCTGGAGTGCCCCCGTGGGGAATGAGCAGTTCTTC.

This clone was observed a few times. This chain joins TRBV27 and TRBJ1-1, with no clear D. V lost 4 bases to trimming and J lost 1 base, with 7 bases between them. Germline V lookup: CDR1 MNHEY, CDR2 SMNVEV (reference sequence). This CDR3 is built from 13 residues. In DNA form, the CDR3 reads TGTGCCAGCAGTTCTAAGTGGAACACTGAAGCTTTCTTT. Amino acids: CASSSKWNTEAFF.

CDR3 DNA sequence: TGTGCCAGCAGTGCCTCGGGCTTTCCGAATAGCAATCAGCCCCAGCATTTT. Translation gives CASSASGFPNSNQPQHF. The V gene is TRBV6-1, the J gene TRBJ1-5; D not certain. This CDR3 contains 17 residues. Germline assignment: CDR1 MNHNS and CDR2 SASEGT. V dropped 4 bases and J dropped 0 bases, with 16 bases sitting between them.

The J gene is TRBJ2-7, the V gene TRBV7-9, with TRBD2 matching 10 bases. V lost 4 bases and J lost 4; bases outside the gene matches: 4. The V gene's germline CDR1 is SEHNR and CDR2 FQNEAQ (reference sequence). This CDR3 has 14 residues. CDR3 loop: CASSSKRGGYEQYF. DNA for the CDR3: TGTGCCAGCAGCTCAAAGCGGGGGGGATACGAGCAGTACTTC.

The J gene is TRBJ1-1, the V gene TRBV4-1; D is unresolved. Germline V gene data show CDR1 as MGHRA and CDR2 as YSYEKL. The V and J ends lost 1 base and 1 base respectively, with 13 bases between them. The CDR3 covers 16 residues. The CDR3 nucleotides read TGCGCCAGCAGCCAAGGAGGTCTAGACTGGAACACTGAAGCTTTCTTT. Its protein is CASSQGGLDWNTEAFF.

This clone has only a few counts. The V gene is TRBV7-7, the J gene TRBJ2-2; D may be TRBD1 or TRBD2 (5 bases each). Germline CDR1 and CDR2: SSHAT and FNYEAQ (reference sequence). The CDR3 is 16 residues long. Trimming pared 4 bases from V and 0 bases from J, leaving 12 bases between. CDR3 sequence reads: CASSSGARTNTGELFF. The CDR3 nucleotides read TGTGCCAGCAGCTCCGGGGCGAGAACGAACACCGGGGAGCTGTTTTTT.

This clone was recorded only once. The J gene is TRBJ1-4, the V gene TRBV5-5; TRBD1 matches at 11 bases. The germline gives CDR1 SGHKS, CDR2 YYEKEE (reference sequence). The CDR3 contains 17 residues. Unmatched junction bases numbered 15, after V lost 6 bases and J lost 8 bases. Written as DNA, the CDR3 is TGTGCCAGCAACTTCGGACAGGGGGCAATTGGTAGCGAAAAACTGTTTTTT. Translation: CASNFGQGAIGSEKLFF.

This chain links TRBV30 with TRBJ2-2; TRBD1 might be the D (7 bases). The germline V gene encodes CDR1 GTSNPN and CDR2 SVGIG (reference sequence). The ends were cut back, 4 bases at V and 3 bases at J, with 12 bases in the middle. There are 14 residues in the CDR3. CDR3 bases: TGTGCCTGGACTCTCAGGGGGGACACCGGGGAGCTGTTTTTT. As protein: CAWTLRGDTGELFF.

CDR3 amino acids: CASRDLEGAHGYTF. DNA of the CDR3: TGTGCCAGCAGGGACCTCGAAGGGGCGCATGGCTACACCTTC. This chain joins TRBV7-8 and TRBJ1-2; D perhaps matches TRBD1 (5 bases). Germline lookup yields CDR1 SGHVS and CDR2 FQNEAQ. This CDR3 is built from 14 residues. Trimming took off 6 bases at V and 6 bases at J, with 17 bases between the two ends.

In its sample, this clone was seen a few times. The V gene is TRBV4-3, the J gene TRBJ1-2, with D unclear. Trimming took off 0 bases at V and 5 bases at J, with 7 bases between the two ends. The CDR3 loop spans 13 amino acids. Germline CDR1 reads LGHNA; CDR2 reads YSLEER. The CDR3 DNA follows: TGCGCCAGCAGCCAAGATCACGGGTATGGCTACACCTTC. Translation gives CASSQDHGYGYTF.

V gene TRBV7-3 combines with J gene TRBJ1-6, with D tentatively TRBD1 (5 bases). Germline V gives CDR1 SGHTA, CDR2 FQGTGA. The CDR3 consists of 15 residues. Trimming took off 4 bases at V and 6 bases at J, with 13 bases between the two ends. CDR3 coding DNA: TGTGCCAGCAGCTCCCAGGGCAGTTTTAATTCACCCCTCCACTTT. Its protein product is CASSSQGSFNSPLHF.

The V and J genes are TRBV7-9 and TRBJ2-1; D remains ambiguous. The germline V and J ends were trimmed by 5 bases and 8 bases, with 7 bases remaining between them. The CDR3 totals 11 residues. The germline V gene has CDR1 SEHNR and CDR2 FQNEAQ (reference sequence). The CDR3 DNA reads TGTGCCAGCAGCCGTACAGATGAGCAGTTCTTC. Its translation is CASSRTDEQFF.

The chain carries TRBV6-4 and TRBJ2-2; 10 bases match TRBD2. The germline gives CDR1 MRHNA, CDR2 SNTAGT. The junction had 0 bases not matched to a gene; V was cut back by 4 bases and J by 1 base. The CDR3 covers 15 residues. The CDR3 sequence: CASSGTSGNTGELFF. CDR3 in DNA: TGTGCCAGCAGTGGGACTAGCGGGAACACCGGGGAGCTGTTTTTT.

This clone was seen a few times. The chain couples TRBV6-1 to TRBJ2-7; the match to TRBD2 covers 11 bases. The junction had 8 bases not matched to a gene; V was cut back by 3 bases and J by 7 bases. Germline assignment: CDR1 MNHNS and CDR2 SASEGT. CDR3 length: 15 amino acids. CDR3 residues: CASSDPGLAVLEQYF. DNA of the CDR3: TGTGCCAGCAGTGATCCGGGACTAGCGGTTTTAGAGCAGTACTTC.

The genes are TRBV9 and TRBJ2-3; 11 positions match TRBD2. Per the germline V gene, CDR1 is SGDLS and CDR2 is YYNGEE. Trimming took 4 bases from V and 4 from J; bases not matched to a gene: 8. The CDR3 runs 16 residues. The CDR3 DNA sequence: TGTGCCAGCAGCCCTCCGGGACTAGCGGCCCCAGATACGCAGTATTTT. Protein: CASSPPGLAAPDTQYF.

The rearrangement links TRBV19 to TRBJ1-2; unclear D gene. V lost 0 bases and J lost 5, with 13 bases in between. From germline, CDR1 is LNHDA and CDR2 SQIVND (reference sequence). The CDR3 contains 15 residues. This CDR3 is CASSIEAVRGYGYTF. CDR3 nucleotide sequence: TGTGCCAGTAGTATAGAGGCGGTGAGAGGGTATGGCTACACCTTC.

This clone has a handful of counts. In DNA form, the CDR3 reads TGTGCCAGCAGTGATCGACAGGCTAGCTCTGGAAACACCATATATTTT. This encodes CASSDRQASSGNTIYF. This chain connects TRBV6-1 to TRBJ1-3, with D tentatively TRBD1 (6 bases). The CDR3 runs 16 residues. In germline, CDR1 is MNHNS, CDR2 SASEGT. V lost 3 bases and J lost 0, with 12 bases in between.

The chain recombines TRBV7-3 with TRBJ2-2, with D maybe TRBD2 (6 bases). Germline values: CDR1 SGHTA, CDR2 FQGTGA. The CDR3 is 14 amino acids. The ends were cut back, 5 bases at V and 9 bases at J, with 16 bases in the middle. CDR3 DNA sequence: TGTGCCAGCAGCCCCCCAGGACTATCTAGGGAGCTGTTTTTT. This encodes CASSPPGLSRELFF.

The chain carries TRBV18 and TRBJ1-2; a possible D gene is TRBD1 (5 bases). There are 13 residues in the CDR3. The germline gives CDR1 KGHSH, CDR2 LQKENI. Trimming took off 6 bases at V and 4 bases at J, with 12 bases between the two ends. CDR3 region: CASSLDSLYGYTF. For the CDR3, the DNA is TGTGCCAGCTCCCTAGACAGTCTCTATGGCTACACCTTC.

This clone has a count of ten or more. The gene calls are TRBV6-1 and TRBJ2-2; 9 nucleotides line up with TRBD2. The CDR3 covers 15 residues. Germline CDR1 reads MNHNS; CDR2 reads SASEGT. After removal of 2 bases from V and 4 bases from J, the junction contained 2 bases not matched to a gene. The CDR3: CASSEFSGSTGELFF. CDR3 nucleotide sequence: TGTGCCAGCAGTGAATTTAGCGGGAGCACCGGGGAGCTGTTTTTT.

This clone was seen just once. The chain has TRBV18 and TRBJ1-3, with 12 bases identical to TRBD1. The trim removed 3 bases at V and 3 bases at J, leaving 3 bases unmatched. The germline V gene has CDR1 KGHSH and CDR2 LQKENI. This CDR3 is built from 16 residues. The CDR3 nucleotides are TGTGCCAGCTCACCCGGGACAGGGGGCCTTGGAAACACCATATATTTT. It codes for CASSPGTGGLGNTIYF.

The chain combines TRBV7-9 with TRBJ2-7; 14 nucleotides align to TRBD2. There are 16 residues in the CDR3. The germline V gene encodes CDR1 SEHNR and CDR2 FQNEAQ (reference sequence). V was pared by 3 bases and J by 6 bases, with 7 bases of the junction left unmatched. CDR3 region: CASSFGTSGGEAEQYF. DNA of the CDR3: TGTGCCAGCAGCTTCGGGACTAGCGGGGGCGAGGCCGAGCAGTACTTC. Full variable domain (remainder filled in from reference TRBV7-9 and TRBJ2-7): DTGVSQNPRHKITKRGQNVTFRCDPISEHNRLYWYRQTLGQGPEFLTYFQNEAQLEKSRLLSDRFSAERPKGSFSTLEIQRTEQGDSAMYLCASSFGTSGGEAEQYFGPGTRLTVT.

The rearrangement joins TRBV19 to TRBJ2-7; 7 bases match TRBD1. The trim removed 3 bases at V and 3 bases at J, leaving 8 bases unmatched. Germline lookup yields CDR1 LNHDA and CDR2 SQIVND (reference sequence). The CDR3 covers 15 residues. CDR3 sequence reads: CASSITRAGGYEQYF. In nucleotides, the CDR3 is TGTGCCAGTAGTATTACGAGAGCAGGGGGCTACGAGCAGTACTTC. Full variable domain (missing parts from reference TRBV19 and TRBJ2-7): DGGITQSPKYLFRKEGQNVTLSCEQNLNHDAMYWYRQDPGQGLRLIYYSQIVNDFQKGDIAEGYSVSREKKESFPLTVTSAQKNPTAFYLCASSITRAGGYEQYFGPGTRLTVT.

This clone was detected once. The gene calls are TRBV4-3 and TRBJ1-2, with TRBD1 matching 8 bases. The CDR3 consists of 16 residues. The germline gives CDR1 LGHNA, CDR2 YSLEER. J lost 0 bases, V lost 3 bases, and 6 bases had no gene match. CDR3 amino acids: CASSHPGQASNYGYTF. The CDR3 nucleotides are TGCGCCAGCAGCCATCCGGGACAGGCCTCTAACTATGGCTACACCTTC.

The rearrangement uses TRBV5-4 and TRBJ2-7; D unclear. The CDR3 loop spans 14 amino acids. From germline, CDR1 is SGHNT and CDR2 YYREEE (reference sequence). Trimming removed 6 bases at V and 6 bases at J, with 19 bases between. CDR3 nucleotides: TGTGCCAGCACCGCTCCCGGACGGGTTGGCGAGCAGTACTTC. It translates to CASTAPGRVGEQYF.

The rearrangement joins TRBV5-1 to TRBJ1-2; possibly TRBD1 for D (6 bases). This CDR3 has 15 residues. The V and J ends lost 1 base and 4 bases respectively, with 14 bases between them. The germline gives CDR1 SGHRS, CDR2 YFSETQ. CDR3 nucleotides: TGCGCCAGCAGCTTGACTTGGGACACCGCCTATGGCTACACCTTC. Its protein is CASSLTWDTAYGYTF.

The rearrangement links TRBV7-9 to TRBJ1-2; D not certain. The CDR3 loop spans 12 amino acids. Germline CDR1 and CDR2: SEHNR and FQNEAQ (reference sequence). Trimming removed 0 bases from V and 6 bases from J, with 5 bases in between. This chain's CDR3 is CASSLAGNGYTF. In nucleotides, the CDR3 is TGTGCCAGCAGCTTAGCAGGGAATGGCTACACCTTC.

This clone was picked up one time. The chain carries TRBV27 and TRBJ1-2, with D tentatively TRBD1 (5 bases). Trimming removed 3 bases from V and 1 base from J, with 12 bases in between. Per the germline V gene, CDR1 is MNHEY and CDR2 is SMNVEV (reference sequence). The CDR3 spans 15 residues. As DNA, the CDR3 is TGTGCCAGCAGTTTCTTGTCAGGGCTTAACTATGGCTACACCTTC. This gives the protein CASSFLSGLNYGYTF.